The rows below give T cell receptor beta chains drawn from one sample of a study of T cell changes during pregnancy in multiple sclerosis. Repertoires were generated with immunoSEQ multiplex PCR, while TCRdb's copy carries only in-frame clones and drops some. The sample yields about 75,000 clones, 75% to 95% seen once. The material was CD4+ T cells from peripheral blood mononuclear cells, obtained before pregnancy. These TCRs come from a female donor with multiple sclerosis, enrolled in a pregnancy study. Each CDR3 is given with its conserved first and last residue. D genes are given only for firm matches. Expanded clones are given a class, and other clones once, few, many or no size at all.

v_call,j_call,clone_size,d_call,cdr3_aa,cdr3_nt
TRBV28,TRBJ1-1,.,.,CASSSSILMNTEAFF,TGTGCCAGCAGTTCATCGATCCTAATGAACACTGAAGCTTTCTTT
TRBV11-2,TRBJ2-2,.,TRBD2,CASRPAGAGGTGELFF,TGTGCCAGCCGACCCGCAGGGGCGGGGGGCACCGGGGAGCTGTTTTTT
TRBV5-1,TRBJ2-5,.,.,CASSNGDTGSGFQETQYF,TGCGCCAGCAGCAACGGGGATACGGGATCGGGGTTTCAAGAGACCCAGTACTTC
TRBV29-1,TRBJ1-1,.,TRBD1,CSVQGGTEAFF,TGCAGCGTACAGGGGGGCACTGAAGCTTTCTTT
TRBV14,TRBJ2-2,.,TRBD1,CASSRTGTGNTGELFF,TGTGCCAGCAGCCGAACCGGGACAGGGAACACCGGGGAGCTGTTTTTT
TRBV10-3,TRBJ2-3,few,TRBD2,CAISGGNRHADTQYF,TGTGCCATCAGCGGGGGGAACCGACACGCAGATACGCAGTATTTT
TRBV14,TRBJ1-1,.,.,CASSQDRGTEAFF,TGTGCCAGCAGCCAAGATAGAGGGACTGAAGCTTTCTTT
TRBV30,TRBJ1-1,.,TRBD1,CAWSARGLSNSLYEAFF,TGTGCCTGGAGTGCAAGGGGGCTGTCGAATTCACTCTATGAAGCTTTCTTT
TRBV27,TRBJ2-7,.,TRBD1,CASSFIPGQGPYEQYF,TGTGCCAGCAGTTTCATCCCGGGACAGGGGCCCTACGAGCAGTACTTC
TRBV2,TRBJ2-5,.,TRBD2,CATRLTSGEETQYF,TGTGCCACTCGCCTTACTAGCGGGGAAGAGACCCAGTACTTC
TRBV13,TRBJ2-1,.,TRBD2,CASSAPGTSGAEQFF,TGTGCCAGCAGCGCCCCCGGGACTAGCGGGGCCGAGCAGTTCTTC
TRBV2,TRBJ2-2,.,.,CARSKGGAGELFF,TGTGCCAGATCGAAGGGAGGTGCCGGGGAGCTGTTTTTT
TRBV2,TRBJ2-7,.,.,CASSLGGQSYEQYF,TGTGCCAGCAGTTTGGGGGGACAGTCCTACGAGCAGTACTTC
TRBV13,TRBJ2-3,.,TRBD2,CASSLPSGGLTDTQYF,TGTGCCAGCAGCTTACCTAGCGGGGGCCTCACAGATACGCAGTATTTT
TRBV9,TRBJ1-1,.,.,CASSARLYTEAFF,TGTGCCAGCAGCGCAAGACTGTACACTGAAGCTTTCTTT
TRBV28,TRBJ2-3,.,TRBD2,CASSSRSPSGGASTDTQYF,TGTGCCAGCAGTTCCCGTAGCCCCAGCGGGGGGGCTAGCACAGATACGCAGTATTTT
TRBV5-1,TRBJ2-7,.,TRBD2,CASSKGLAGGPSYEQYF,TGCGCCAGCAGCAAGGGACTAGCGGGAGGGCCCTCCTACGAGCAGTACTTC
TRBV5-8,TRBJ2-7,few,TRBD1,CASSYAGTGSSEQYF,TGTGCCAGCAGCTACGCCGGGACAGGGAGTTCAGAGCAGTACTTC
TRBV19,TRBJ2-3,few,.,CASQRAGTDTQYF,TGTGCCAGTCAACGCGCGGGAACAGATACGCAGTATTTT
TRBV6-5,TRBJ2-7,.,.,CASSPTGYEQYF,TGTGCCAGCAGCCCTACAGGGTACGAGCAGTACTTC
TRBV7-9,TRBJ1-1,few,.,CASSSQENTEAFF,TGTGCCAGCAGCTCACAGGAGAACACTGAAGCTTTCTTT
TRBV18,TRBJ1-6,.,TRBD1,CASSPGQGAYNSPLHF,TGTGCCAGCTCACCGGGACAGGGCGCCTATAATTCACCCCTCCACTTT
TRBV7-2,TRBJ2-1,.,TRBD2,CASSTIAGNNEQFF,TGTGCCAGCAGCACTATAGCGGGCAACAATGAGCAGTTCTTC
TRBV6-5,TRBJ2-7,.,TRBD1,CASSGTGQHYEQYF,TGTGCCAGCAGTGGAACGGGACAGCACTACGAGCAGTACTTC
TRBV6-5,TRBJ2-1,once,.,CASSYSSVNEQFF,TGTGCCAGCAGTTACAGTTCAGTCAATGAGCAGTTCTTC
TRBV5-1,TRBJ2-1,.,TRBD2,CASSSGLLDNEQFF,TGCGCCAGCAGTTCGGGACTACTGGACAATGAGCAGTTCTTC
TRBV5-1,TRBJ2-2,.,.,CASSRQGGGSGELFF,TGCGCCAGCAGCCGACAGGGAGGTGGCAGCGGGGAGCTGTTTTTT
TRBV15,TRBJ1-1,once,TRBD1,CATSTGTGLNTEAFF,TGTGCCACCAGCACCGGGACAGGACTGAACACTGAAGCTTTCTTT
TRBV19,TRBJ2-1,once,.,CASSTGPGDSHEQFF,TGTGCCAGTAGTACCGGTCCGGGCGACAGCCACGAGCAGTTCTTC
TRBV15,TRBJ2-1,.,.,CATSRVGGLSSYNEQFF,TGTGCCACCAGCAGAGTGGGCGGGCTAAGCTCCTACAATGAGCAGTTCTTC
TRBV7-9,TRBJ1-1,few,.,CASSLQGYGEAFF,TGTGCCAGCAGCTTACAGGGCTATGGTGAAGCTTTCTTT
TRBV10-3,TRBJ2-3,once,TRBD2,CAISETSGYTDTQYF,TGTGCCATCAGTGAGACTAGCGGATACACAGATACGCAGTATTTT
TRBV11-3,TRBJ2-1,few,.,CASSLDTRTTQFF,TGTGCCAGCAGCTTAGATACTAGGACTACGCAGTTCTTC
TRBV14,TRBJ2-5,.,.,CASSQAGANGQYF,TGTGCCAGCAGCCAAGCAGGGGCCAACGGACAGTACTTC
TRBV28,TRBJ1-2,.,TRBD1,CASSRGTGNYGYTF,TGTGCCAGCAGCAGGGGGACGGGAAACTATGGCTACACCTTC
TRBV6-5,TRBJ1-5,.,.,CASSYGGGNQPQHF,TGTGCCAGCAGTTACGGAGGGGGCAATCAGCCCCAGCATTTT
TRBV5-1,TRBJ1-2,once,TRBD1,CASSWDSRDYGYTF,TGCGCCAGCAGCTGGGACAGTCGCGACTATGGCTACACCTTC
TRBV10-3,TRBJ1-3,.,.,CAISGQTGSSGNTIYF,TGTGCCATCAGTGGGCAGACGGGAAGCTCTGGAAACACCATATATTTT
TRBV14,TRBJ1-2,.,TRBD1,CASSLTGAPYYGYTF,TGTGCCAGCAGCCTCACAGGGGCCCCCTACTATGGCTACACCTTC
TRBV19,TRBJ2-7,once,.,CASSIWDNPYEQYF,TGTGCCAGTAGTATATGGGACAACCCCTACGAGCAGTACTTC
TRBV11-3,TRBJ2-5,.,.,CASSKLQETQYF,TGTGCCAGCAGCAAATTACAAGAGACCCAGTACTTC
TRBV18,TRBJ1-1,few,TRBD1,CASSPQGQGGEAFF,TGTGCCAGCTCACCTCAAGGACAGGGAGGTGAAGCTTTCTTT
TRBV27,TRBJ2-7,.,TRBD1,CASSLRTGGYEQYF,TGTGCCAGCAGTTTGCGGACAGGGGGCTACGAGCAGTACTTC
TRBV5-1,TRBJ2-5,once,.,CASSSGDQETQYF,TGCGCCAGCAGCTCAGGGGACCAAGAGACCCAGTACTTC
TRBV28,TRBJ1-2,.,TRBD1,CASSGTGIYGYTF,TGTGCCAGCAGTGGGACAGGGATTTATGGCTACACCTTC
TRBV15,TRBJ2-5,.,TRBD2,CATSSSGGFQETQYF,TGTGCCACCAGCAGTAGCGGGGGCTTCCAAGAGACCCAGTACTTC
TRBV19,TRBJ1-4,.,TRBD1,CASSIQGTGNEKLFF,TGTGCCAGTAGTATACAAGGGACAGGGAATGAAAAACTGTTTTTT
TRBV10-3,TRBJ2-1,.,TRBD2,CAITGTSNEQFF,TGTGCCATCACCGGGACTAGTAATGAGCAGTTCTTC